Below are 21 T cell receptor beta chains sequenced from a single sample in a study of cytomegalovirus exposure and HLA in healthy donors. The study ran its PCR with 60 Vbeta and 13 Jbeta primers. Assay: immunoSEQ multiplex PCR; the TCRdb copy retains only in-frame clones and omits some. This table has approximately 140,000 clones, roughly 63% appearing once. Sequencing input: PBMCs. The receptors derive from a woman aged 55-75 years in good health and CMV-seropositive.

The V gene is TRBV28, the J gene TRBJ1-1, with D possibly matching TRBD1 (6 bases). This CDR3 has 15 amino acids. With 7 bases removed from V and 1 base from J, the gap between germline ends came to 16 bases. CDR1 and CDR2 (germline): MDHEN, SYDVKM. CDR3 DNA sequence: TGTGCCAGCAACCCTGCGGGCAGGGGGAACACTGAAGCTTTCTTT. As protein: CASNPAGRGNTEAFF. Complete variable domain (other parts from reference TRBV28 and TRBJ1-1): DVKVTQSSRYLVKRTGEKVFLECVQDMDHENMFWYRQDPGLGLRLIYFSYDVKMKEKGDIPEGYSVSREKKERFSLILESASTNQTSMYLCASNPAGRGNTEAFFGQGTRLTVV.

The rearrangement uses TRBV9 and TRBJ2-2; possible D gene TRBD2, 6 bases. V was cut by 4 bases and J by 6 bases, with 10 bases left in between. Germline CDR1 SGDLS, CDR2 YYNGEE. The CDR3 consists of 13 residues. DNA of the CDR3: TGTGCCAGCAGCCTAGGCGGGGCCGGGGAGCTGTTTTTT. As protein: CASSLGGAGELFF.

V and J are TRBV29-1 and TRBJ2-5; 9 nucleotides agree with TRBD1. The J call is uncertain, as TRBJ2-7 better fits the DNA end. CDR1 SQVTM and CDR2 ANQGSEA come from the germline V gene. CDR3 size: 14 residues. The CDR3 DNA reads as TGCAGCGTTGAAGTAGGGGACAGGGTCAACGAGCAGTACTTC. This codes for CSVEVGDRVNEQYF.

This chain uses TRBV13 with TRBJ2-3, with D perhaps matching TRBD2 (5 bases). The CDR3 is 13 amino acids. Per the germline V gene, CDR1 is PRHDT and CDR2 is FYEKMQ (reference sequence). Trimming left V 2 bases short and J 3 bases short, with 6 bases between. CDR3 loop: CASSLRGTDTQYF. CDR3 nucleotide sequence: TGTGCCAGCAGCTTACGGGGAACAGATACGCAGTATTTT.

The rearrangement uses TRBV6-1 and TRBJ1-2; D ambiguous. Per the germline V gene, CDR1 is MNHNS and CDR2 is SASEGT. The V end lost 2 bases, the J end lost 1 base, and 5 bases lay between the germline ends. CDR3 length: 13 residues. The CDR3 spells CASSETYNYGYTF. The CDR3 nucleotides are TGTGCCAGCAGTGAAACATATAACTATGGCTACACCTTC.

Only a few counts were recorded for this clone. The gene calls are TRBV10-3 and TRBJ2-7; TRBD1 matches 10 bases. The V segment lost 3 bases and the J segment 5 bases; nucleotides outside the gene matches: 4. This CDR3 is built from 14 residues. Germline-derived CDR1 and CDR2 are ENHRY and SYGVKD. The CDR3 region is CAISEGDRGDEQYF. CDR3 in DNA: TGTGCCATCAGTGAAGGGGACAGGGGCGACGAGCAGTACTTC.

CDR3 residues: CASSPGTTNTGELFF. The CDR3 nucleotides are TGCGCCAGCAGCCCCGGGACTACTAACACCGGGGAGCTGTTTTTT. V gene TRBV4-3 combines with J gene TRBJ2-2; 7 bases agree with TRBD2. This CDR3 spans 15 amino acids. Germline CDR1 LGHNA, CDR2 YSLEER. Trimming cost V 4 bases and J 2 bases; bases outside gene matches: 4.

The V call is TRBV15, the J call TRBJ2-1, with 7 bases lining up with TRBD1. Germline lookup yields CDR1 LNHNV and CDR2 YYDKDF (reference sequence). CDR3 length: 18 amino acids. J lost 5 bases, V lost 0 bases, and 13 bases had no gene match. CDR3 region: CATSRDPRSGTVHNEQFF. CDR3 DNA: TGTGCCACCAGCAGAGATCCTAGGTCCGGGACAGTTCACAATGAGCAGTTCTTC.

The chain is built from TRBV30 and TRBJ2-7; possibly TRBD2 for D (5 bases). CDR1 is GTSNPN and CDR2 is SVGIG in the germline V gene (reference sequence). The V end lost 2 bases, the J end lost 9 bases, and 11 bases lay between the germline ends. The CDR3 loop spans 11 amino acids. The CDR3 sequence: CAWSKFGVQYF. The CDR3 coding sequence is TGTGCCTGGAGTAAGTTCGGGGTGCAGTACTTC.

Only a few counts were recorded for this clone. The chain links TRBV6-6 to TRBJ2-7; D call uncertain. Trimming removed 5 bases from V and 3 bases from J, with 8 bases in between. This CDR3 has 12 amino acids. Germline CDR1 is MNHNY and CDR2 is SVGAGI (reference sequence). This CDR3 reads CASSTANYEQYF. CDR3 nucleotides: TGTGCCAGCAGTACAGCCAACTACGAGCAGTACTTC.

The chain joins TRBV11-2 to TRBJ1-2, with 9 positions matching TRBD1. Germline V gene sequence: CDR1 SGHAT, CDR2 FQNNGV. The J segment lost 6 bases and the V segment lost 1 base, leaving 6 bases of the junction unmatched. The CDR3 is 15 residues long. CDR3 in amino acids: CASSLGGTGGDGYTF. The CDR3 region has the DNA TGTGCCAGCAGCTTAGGGGGCACAGGGGGCGATGGCTACACCTTC.

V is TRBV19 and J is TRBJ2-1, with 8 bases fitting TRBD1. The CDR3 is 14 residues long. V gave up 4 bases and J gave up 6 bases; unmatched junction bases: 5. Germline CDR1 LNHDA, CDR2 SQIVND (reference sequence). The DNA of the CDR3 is TGTGCCAGTAGTACCCGACAGGGGCCCAATGAGCAGTTCTTC. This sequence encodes CASSTRQGPNEQFF.

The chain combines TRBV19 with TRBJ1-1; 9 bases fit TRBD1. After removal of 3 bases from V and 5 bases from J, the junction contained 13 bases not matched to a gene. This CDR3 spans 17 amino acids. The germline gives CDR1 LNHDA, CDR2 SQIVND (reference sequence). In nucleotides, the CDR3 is TGTGCCAGTAGTATTACGCGGGACAGGGTAGTATGGACTGAAGCTTTCTTT. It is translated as CASSITRDRVVWTEAFF.

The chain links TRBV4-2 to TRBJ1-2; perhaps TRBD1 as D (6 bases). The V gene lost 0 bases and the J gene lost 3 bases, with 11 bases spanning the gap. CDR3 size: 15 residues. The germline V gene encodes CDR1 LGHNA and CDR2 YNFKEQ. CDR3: CASSQEAGADYGYTF. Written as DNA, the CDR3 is TGTGCCAGCAGCCAAGAGGCAGGGGCGGACTATGGCTACACCTTC.

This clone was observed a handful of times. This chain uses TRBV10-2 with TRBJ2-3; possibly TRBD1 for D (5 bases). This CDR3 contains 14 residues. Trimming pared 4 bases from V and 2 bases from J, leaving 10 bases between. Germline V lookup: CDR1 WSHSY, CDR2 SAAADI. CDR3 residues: CASSGDSLTDTQYF. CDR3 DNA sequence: TGCGCCAGCAGTGGTGACAGCCTCACAGATACGCAGTATTTT.

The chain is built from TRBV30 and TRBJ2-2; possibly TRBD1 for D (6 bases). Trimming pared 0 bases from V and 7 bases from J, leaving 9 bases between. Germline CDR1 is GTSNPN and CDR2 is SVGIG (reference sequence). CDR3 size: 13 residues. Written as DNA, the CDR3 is TGTGCCTGGAGTGTACAGGGAGACGGGGAGCTGTTTTTT. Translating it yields CAWSVQGDGELFF.

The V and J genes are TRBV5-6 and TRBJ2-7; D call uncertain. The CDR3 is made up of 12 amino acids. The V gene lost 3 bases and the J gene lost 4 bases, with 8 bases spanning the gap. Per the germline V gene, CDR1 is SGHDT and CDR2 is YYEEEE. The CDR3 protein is CASSWSGYEQYF. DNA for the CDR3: TGTGCCAGCAGCTGGAGTGGGTACGAGCAGTACTTC.

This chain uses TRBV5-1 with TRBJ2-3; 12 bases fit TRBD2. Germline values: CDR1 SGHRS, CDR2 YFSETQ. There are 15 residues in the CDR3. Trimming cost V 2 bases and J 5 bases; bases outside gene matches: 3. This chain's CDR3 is CASSFRLAGEDTQYF. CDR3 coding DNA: TGCGCCAGCAGCTTTCGACTAGCGGGAGAAGATACGCAGTATTTT.

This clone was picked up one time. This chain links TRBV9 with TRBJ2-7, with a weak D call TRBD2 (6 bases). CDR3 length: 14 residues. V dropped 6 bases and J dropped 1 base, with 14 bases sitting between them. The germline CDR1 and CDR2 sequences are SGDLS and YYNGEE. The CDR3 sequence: CASNPGAGSYEQYF. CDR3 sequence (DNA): TGTGCCAGCAACCCGGGAGCCGGGTCCTACGAGCAGTACTTC.

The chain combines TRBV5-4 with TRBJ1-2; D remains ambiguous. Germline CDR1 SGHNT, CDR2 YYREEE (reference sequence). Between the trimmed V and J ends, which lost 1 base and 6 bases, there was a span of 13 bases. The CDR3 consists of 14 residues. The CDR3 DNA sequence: TGTGCCAGCAGCTTGCCTGGAAGTCAGGATGGCTACACCTTC. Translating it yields CASSLPGSQDGYTF.

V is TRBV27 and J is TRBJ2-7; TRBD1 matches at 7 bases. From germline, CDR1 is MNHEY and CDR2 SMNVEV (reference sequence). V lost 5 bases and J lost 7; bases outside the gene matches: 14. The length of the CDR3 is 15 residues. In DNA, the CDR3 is TGTGCCAGCAGTCCGGGTTCAGGGGGTTTTAAGGAGCAGTACTTC. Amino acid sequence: CASSPGSGGFKEQYF.